These T cell receptor beta chains were read from a single sample in a study of blood T cell repertoires in COVID-19. The data were produced by immunoSEQ multiplex PCR, yet TCRdb's version contains in-frame clones alone and is incomplete. In the table there are about 190,000 clones, more than 75% of which are singletons. The sequenced sample was peripheral blood. The receptors come from a human donor in a cohort sampled during active COVID-19. Each CDR3 is given with its conserved first and last residue. The order of the fields is V gene, D gene, J gene, clone size, CDR3 protein, CDR3 DNA. A D gene is named only where the DNA matches it firmly. A clone size is listed for some rows: how often the clone was seen (once, few, many), or a class if it is expanded.

V gene: TRBV4-2
D gene: -
J gene: TRBJ2-7
clone size: -
CDR3 protein: CASSQDRGREQYF
CDR3 DNA: TGTGCCAGCAGCCAAGATCGGGGTAGGGAGCAGTACTTC

V gene: TRBV4-3
D gene: TRBD1
J gene: TRBJ2-1
clone size: once
CDR3 protein: CASSQAGQLNNEQFF
CDR3 DNA: TGCGCCAGCAGCCAAGCGGGACAGTTAAACAATGAGCAGTTCTTC

V gene: TRBV2
D gene: TRBD1
J gene: TRBJ1-1
clone size: -
CDR3 protein: CASRGTELNTEAFF
CDR3 DNA: TGTGCCAGCAGGGGGACAGAACTGAACACTGAAGCTTTCTTT

V gene: TRBV7-8
D gene: -
J gene: TRBJ1-1
clone size: -
CDR3 protein: CASSRGRAVDTEAFF
CDR3 DNA: TGTGCCAGCAGCCGAGGGAGGGCAGTAGACACTGAAGCTTTCTTT

V gene: TRBV15
D gene: -
J gene: TRBJ2-7
clone size: -
CDR3 protein: CATSRDQGGYEQYF
CDR3 DNA: TGTGCCACCAGCAGAGACCAGGGGGGCTACGAGCAGTACTTC

V gene: TRBV5-4
D gene: TRBD1
J gene: TRBJ2-2
clone size: -
CDR3 protein: CASRVGQGSTGELFF
CDR3 DNA: TGTGCCAGCAGGGTGGGACAGGGGAGCACCGGGGAGCTGTTTTTT

V gene: TRBV20-1
D gene: -
J gene: TRBJ2-3
clone size: -
CDR3 protein: CSASTLYQNTDTQYF
CDR3 DNA: TGCAGTGCTAGTACGCTTTACCAGAACACAGATACGCAGTATTTT

V gene: TRBV24-1
D gene: -
J gene: TRBJ1-1
clone size: -
CDR3 protein: CATSDGVRAFF
CDR3 DNA: TGTGCCACCAGTGACGGGGTTCGTGCTTTCTTT

V gene: TRBV14
D gene: -
J gene: TRBJ2-7
clone size: -
CDR3 protein: CASSPGTYYEQYF
CDR3 DNA: TGTGCCAGCAGCCCCGGGACATACTACGAGCAGTACTTC

V gene: TRBV19
D gene: TRBD1
J gene: TRBJ1-5
clone size: -
CDR3 protein: CASRSDRGFNQPQHF
CDR3 DNA: TGTGCCAGTAGGAGTGACAGGGGCTTCAATCAGCCCCAGCATTTT

V gene: TRBV5-1
D gene: -
J gene: TRBJ1-2
clone size: -
CDR3 protein: CASSLGGLGDGYTF
CDR3 DNA: TGCGCCAGCAGCTTGGGAGGGCTTGGAGATGGCTACACCTTC

V gene: TRBV2
D gene: TRBD2
J gene: TRBJ2-2
clone size: few
CDR3 protein: CASGEGRFTGELFF
CDR3 DNA: TGTGCCAGCGGGGAGGGACGATTCACCGGGGAGCTGTTTTTT

V gene: TRBV7-6
D gene: -
J gene: TRBJ2-5
clone size: -
CDR3 protein: CASSLALSSPLGGVEETQYF
CDR3 DNA: TGTGCCAGCAGCTTAGCGCTCTCCTCCCCACTGGGCGGGGTTGAGGAGACCCAGTACTTC

V gene: TRBV6-2/TRBV6-3
D gene: TRBD2
J gene: TRBJ2-3
clone size: -
CDR3 protein: CASSAGGLSDTQYF
CDR3 DNA: TGTGCCAGCAGCGCGGGGGGGCTATCAGATACGCAGTATTTT

V gene: TRBV3-1/TRBV3-2
D gene: -
J gene: TRBJ1-2
clone size: -
CDR3 protein: CASSQDYEVRGLPYGYTF
CDR3 DNA: TGTGCCAGCAGCCAAGATTATGAAGTTAGGGGACTACCCTATGGCTACACCTTC

V gene: TRBV28
D gene: -
J gene: TRBJ1-2
clone size: -
CDR3 protein: CASSGQFYGYTF
CDR3 DNA: TGTGCCAGCTCCGGACAGTTCTATGGCTACACCTTC

V gene: TRBV27
D gene: TRBD1
J gene: TRBJ2-1
clone size: -
CDR3 protein: CASSAFGQGATYNEQFF
CDR3 DNA: TGTGCCAGCAGTGCCTTCGGACAGGGGGCGACATACAATGAGCAGTTCTTC

V gene: TRBV18
D gene: -
J gene: TRBJ1-1
clone size: -
CDR3 protein: CASSPDQGNTEAFF
CDR3 DNA: TGTGCCAGCTCACCCGATCAGGGGAACACTGAAGCTTTCTTT